These T cell receptor beta chains were read from a single sample in a study of regulatory T cells in long-lasting Graves disease. TCRdb called the multiplex PCR reads again in MiXCR, with one record for every CDR3 protein. The repertoire includes roughly 500,000 distinct CDR3 sequences, around 11% of them detected once, and almost 9% sits in the top ten. The sample was also reused in another study, on T cells in Graves' hyperthyroidism and ophthalmopathy.

Sequenced here: peripheral blood mononuclear cells (PBMCs), sampled at new diagnosis, from a patient treated with antithyroid drugs. These receptors were taken from a woman younger than 45 with Graves disease. Both conserved end residues are trimmed from each CDR3. The order of the fields is clone size, V gene, CDR3 protein. Rows give clone size only sometimes, using once, few, many, or a class for an expanded clone.

few,TRBV29-1,SVEARGSGNTIY
many,TRBV12-3/TRBV12-4,ASSFRATSNQPQH
many,TRBV7-2,ASRQELFTDTQY
few,TRBV28,ASSLWTSGVGTDTQY
many,TRBV10-3,AISGEGTGNIQY
few,TRBV6-5,ASSYVSSGRVDTQY
NA,TRBV27,ASSPRSGRAENTQY
NA,TRBV3-1,ASSLTRDNEQF
many,TRBV29-1,SGGASPDDTQY
many,TRBV3-1,ASSLSDRTTYEQY
few,TRBV6-9,ASSYLVADRADYEQY
many,TRBV25-1,ASSLPPGQGPFLNTEAF
few,TRBV9,ASSGSGIWGSGLVF
many,TRBV27,ASYGQGRGSGYT
few,TRBV9,ASNPGTVHNEQF
NA,TRBV7-2,ASSPSYHTGELF
many,TRBV2,ASRRRDTDTQY
NA,TRBV4-2,ASSQAGRGATDTQY
NA,TRBV20-1,SALTFTNSPLH
many,TRBV7-2,ASSGDRSGDGYT
many,TRBV20-1,SARVVRNTEAF
few,TRBV4-1,ASRKLGVSQETQY
many,TRBV10-3,AISEGWETDTQY
NA,TRBV4-1,ASSQEINYEQY
many,TRBV27,ASSATGHYGYT
many,TRBV7-2,ASSSQGGINTGELF
many,TRBV28,ASSPLGGNTEAF
NA,TRBV6-1,ASSPGRVTGELF
many,TRBV28,ASIRAGDGADTQY
many,TRBV2,ASSATGGLSNQPQH
few,TRBV9,ASSPYSGTLGEQF
few,TRBV30,AWRRQGTVDTIY
many,TRBV3-1,ASRDSGIFEQY
many,TRBV20-1,SALSPPGAPRNIQY
many,TRBV20-1,SARDPQGGLGYT
many,TRBV7-2,ASSQGGNYGYT
many,TRBV6-5,ASSSRLASYNEQF
few,TRBV19,ASSAGPMRNQPQH
few,TRBV12-3/TRBV12-4,ASRPTGLGPTGELF
many,TRBV5-4,ASSLEGSSIYGYT
many,TRBV27,ASSLSTGGSTGELF
NA,TRBV20-1,SARDRGGGGVYNEQF